One sample yielded the 9 T cell receptor beta chains listed below, sequenced in a study of shared clonotypes between healthy human individuals. Sequenced by immunoSEQ multiplex PCR; TCRdb stores in-frame clones only, minus some. The sample has approximately 700,000 clones; about 80% are singletons. The sample taken for sequencing was memory CD4+ T cells sorted from blood. Subset here: CD45RA-negative fraction. The receptor source for this set is a woman aged 25 to 39 in good health.

This clone was detected a few times. The gene calls are TRBV6-1 and TRBJ1-2; 8 nucleotides match TRBD1. Unmatched junction bases numbered 8, after V lost 6 bases and J lost 5 bases. The length of the CDR3 is 14 residues. From germline, CDR1 is MNHNS and CDR2 SASEGT. The CDR3 region has the DNA TGTGCCAGCAGCCAGGACAGGGCCTCATATGGCTACACCTTC. Encoded protein: CASSQDRASYGYTF.

This rearrangement joins TRBV15 to TRBJ2-3; TRBD2 matches 7 bases. CDR3 size: 15 residues. V shed 4 bases and J 5 bases; nucleotides not matched to a gene: 9. Germline V gene lookup returns CDR1 LNHNV and CDR2 YYDKDF (reference sequence). This CDR3 reads CATSMLAGVLDTQYF. The CDR3 coding sequence is TGTGCCACCAGCATGCTTGCGGGAGTATTAGATACGCAGTATTTT.

The V gene is TRBV6-5, the J gene TRBJ2-7; 10 nucleotides line up with TRBD1. The CDR3 extends over 13 amino acids. V was pared by 5 bases and J by 3 bases, with 1 base of the junction left unmatched. CDR1 is MNHEY and CDR2 is SVGAGI in the germline V gene. CDR3 amino acids: CASSRDRGYEQYF. The CDR3 DNA is TGTGCCAGCAGTCGGGACAGGGGCTACGAGCAGTACTTC.

There are a few counts of this clone. Other DNA sequences from this sample encode an identical CDR3 as well. The gene calls are TRBV5-4 and TRBJ2-5; no firm D call. The V end lost 2 bases, the J end lost 2 bases, and 7 bases lay between the germline ends. CDR1 SGHNT and CDR2 YYREEE come from the germline V gene (reference sequence). The CDR3 covers 13 residues. The CDR3 is CASSLSGQETQYF. The CDR3 nucleotides are TGTGCCAGCAGCTTAAGTGGTCAAGAGACCCAGTACTTC.

This chain uses TRBV10-3 with TRBJ2-5, with TRBD2 identical over 9 bases. Germline V gene data show CDR1 as ENHRY and CDR2 as SYGVKD. Losses at the gene ends were 5 bases for V and 0 bases for J; bases not matched to a gene: 4. The CDR3 runs 15 residues. DNA for the CDR3: TGTGCCATCAGTCGGACTAGCGACTACCAAGAGACCCAGTACTTC. Amino acids: CAISRTSDYQETQYF.

The chain joins TRBV13 to TRBJ2-5, with 8 bases lining up with TRBD1. CDR1 is PRHDT, CDR2 FYEKMQ, per germline (reference sequence). Trimming at V came to 5 bases and at J to 1 base, leaving 3 bases not matched to a gene. The CDR3 is 14 residues long. CDR3: CASSRQGFQETQYF. For the CDR3, the DNA is TGTGCCAGCAGCAGACAGGGGTTCCAAGAGACCCAGTACTTC.

The chain recombines TRBV12-1 with TRBJ2-5; the table names TRBD2, a call not compared with the DNA. TRBV12-1 counts as a pseudogene. This CDR3 has 14 amino acids. The CDR3 DNA sequence: TGTGCCAGTTGGGTGGGGAGACCCCCAGAGACCCAGTACTTC. Its protein product is CASWVGRPPETQYF.

This clone was found a few times. The chain recombines TRBV5-4 with TRBJ2-2; 10 nucleotides align to TRBD2. J gave up 7 bases and V 4 bases, and 13 bases lay outside the gene matches. Looked up from germline, CDR1 is SGHNT and CDR2 is YYREEE (reference sequence). The CDR3 contains 17 residues. The chain's CDR3 is CASSGRASGSSGGELFF. CDR3 DNA sequence: TGTGCCAGCAGCGGTAGGGCTAGCGGGAGTTCGGGCGGGGAGCTGTTTTTT.

The chain couples TRBV6-5 to TRBJ1-1; unclear D gene. The CDR3 has 14 residues. Germline values: CDR1 MNHEY, CDR2 SVGAGI. V lost 4 bases to trimming and J lost 10 bases, with 19 bases between them. CDR3 DNA sequence: TGTGCCAGCAGTTCCCGAGAGTCACCGGGTGGAGCTTTCTTT. Its translation: CASSSRESPGGAFF.